This section outlines one TCR beta chain sequence together with its context. Its target is unknown. This entry comes from a study of T cell repertoires in cytomegalovirus infection. Study-level findings and limits: HLA-C-restricted CMV-specific TCR beta clonotypes prevailed in the ex vivo response.

One entry per CDR3 protein results from TCRdb running MiXCR on the reads. Among around 530,000 distinct CDR3 sequences, approximately 26% were seen once, and the ten largest hold around 14%. The J segment lost 8 bases and the V segment lost 8 bases, leaving 16 bases of the junction unmatched. CDR1 is DFQATT, CDR2 SNEGSKA, per germline (reference sequence). The CDR3 contains 16 residues. Sequenced sample: PBMCs. The receptor was derived from a human donor in good health (CMV status not recorded). Some clones in this sample may be carry-over from other donors' samples. The rearrangement joins TRBV20-1 to TRBJ2-3, with 13 bases fitting TRBD2. CDR3 sequence reads: CSTTKQLAGGPGTQYF. The CDR3 DNA follows: TGCAGTACAACCAAACAACTAGCGGGAGGGCCAGGTACGCAGTATTTT.